This T cell receptor (beta chain) was sequenced for a study of blood T cell repertoires in COVID-19. Sequenced by immunoSEQ multiplex PCR; TCRdb stores in-frame clones only, minus some. The table has 150,000 to 200,000 clones, about 86% seen once. The TCR sequence derives from a man aged 45 to 65 with active or convalescent COVID-19. The sequencing input was peripheral blood.

In DNA form, the CDR3 reads TGTGCCAGCAGTTTACTACAGGGTCAAGGCTACACCTTC. It translates to CASSLLQGQGYTF. The chain uses TRBV28 and TRBJ1-2; perhaps TRBD1 as D (6 bases). The length of the CDR3 is 13 residues. From germline, CDR1 is MDHEN and CDR2 SYDVKM. Between the trimmed V and J ends, which lost 2 bases and 8 bases, there was a span of 12 bases.